In its sample, the clone carrying this T cell receptor (beta chain) was seen many times. As yet, its antigen is unknown. Amplification yielded TCR beta CDR3 regions, with RNA transcripts as the source. HTBI primers were the set used in a first-round RT-PCR of the TCR CDR3. TCRdb re-analysed the multiplex PCR reads in MiXCR, keeping a single row per CDR3 protein. The sample yields 360,000 or so distinct CDR3 sequences, over 15% seen once. This sample was included in a study of T cells in Graves' hyperthyroidism and ophthalmopathy. The hyperthyroidism patients had all been newly diagnosed, and their disease duration was under 2 months. Their ages ranged from 18 to 65 years. Findings and caveats of the study: Researchers found most expanded thyroid clonotypes above 0.001 in blood as well.

The CDR3 contains 14 residues. Germline values: CDR1 SGHTA, CDR2 FQGNSA. The V gene end was trimmed by 4 bases and the J gene end by 1 base; junction bases not matched to a gene: 3. The rearrangement links TRBV7-2 to TRBJ1-1; 7 nucleotides align to TRBD1. This TCR came from a woman between 18 and 29 years old with Graves' hyperthyroidism. Sequencing was done on a sample of blood. DNA of the CDR3: TGTGCCAGCAGCTCCAGGGGGGGGAACACTGAAGCTTTCTTT. Translating gives CASSSRGGNTEAFF.